These T cell receptor beta chains were read from a single sample in a study of blood T cell repertoires in COVID-19. Profiled with immunoSEQ multiplex PCR; TCRdb holds only in-frame clones, not every one. The sample carries approximately 360,000 clones, around 83% recorded once. The material sequenced was PBMCs or T cells enriched from blood (not recorded which). Receptor source: a woman between 50 and 59 years old who had recovered from COVID-19. Both conserved end residues are part of each CDR3. D genes are given only for firm matches. Some rows have no size entry. The others give once, few or many, or a class for an expanded clone.

>TRBJ1-5|-|-|TRBV7-2
TGTGCCAGCAGCTTAGCAGGCCGGCCGGCGGATCAGCCCCAGCATTTT
CASSLAGRPADQPQHF
>TRBJ2-7|-|-|TRBV4-1
TGCGCCAGCAGCCCGATCCCCCGGGGCGAGCAGTACTTC
CASSPIPRGEQYF
>TRBJ1-2|-|once|TRBV5-1
TGCGCCAGCAGCTTTCAGGGGAGTGAGAATGGCTACACCTTC
CASSFQGSENGYTF
>TRBJ1-2|TRBD1|-|TRBV6-5
TGTGCCAGCACTACGACAGGGGGCTTCAATGGCTACACCTTC
CASTTTGGFNGYTF
>TRBJ1-2|TRBD1|-|TRBV7-9
TGTGCCAGCAGCTTAACTTCGGACAGGGGAAACTATGGCTACACCTTC
CASSLTSDRGNYGYTF
>TRBJ1-6|-|few|TRBV3-1/TRBV3-2
TGTGCCAGCAGCCTAGGGAGCTCCTATAATTCACCCCTCCACTTT
CASSLGSSYNSPLHF
>TRBJ1-2|TRBD1|-|TRBV27
TGTGCCAGCAGTCCGGTCGCACCAAGGACAGGAGCTAACTATGGCTACACCTTC
CASSPVAPRTGANYGYTF
>TRBJ1-2|-|-|TRBV19
TGTGCCAGTAGTACACGTCAGTCCCGATACTATGGCTACACCTTC
CASSTRQSRYYGYTF
>TRBJ1-1|TRBD1|-|TRBV2
TGTGCCAGCATGAGGGACAGGGGAATAAGGGTAGCTTTCTTT
CASMRDRGIRVAFF
>TRBJ1-6|-|once|TRBV7-2
TGTGCCAGCAGCCTATTGGGGGGGAGGGGAACCGTTACTTCACCCCTCCACTTT
CASSLLGGRGTVTSPLHF
>TRBJ2-3|-|-|TRBV19
TGTGCCAGTAGTCCGGACACGGCAACCACAGATACGCAGTATTTT
CASSPDTATTDTQYF
>TRBJ1-1|TRBD1|-|TRBV15
TGTGCCACCAGCAGACCGGGACAGGGTAACACTGAAGCTTTCTTT
CATSRPGQGNTEAFF
>TRBJ1-5|-|-|TRBV7-2
TGTGCCAGCAGCTTAGGACTTACTAATCAGCCCCAGCATTTT
CASSLGLTNQPQHF